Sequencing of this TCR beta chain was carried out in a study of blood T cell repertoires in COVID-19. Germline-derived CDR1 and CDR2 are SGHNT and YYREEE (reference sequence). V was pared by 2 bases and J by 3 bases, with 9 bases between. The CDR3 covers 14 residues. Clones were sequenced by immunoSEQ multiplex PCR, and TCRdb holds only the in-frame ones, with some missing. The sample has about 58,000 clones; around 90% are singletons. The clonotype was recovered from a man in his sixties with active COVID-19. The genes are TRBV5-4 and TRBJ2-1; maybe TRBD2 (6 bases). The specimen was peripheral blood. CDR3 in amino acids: CASSFDGGYNEQFF. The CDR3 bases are TGTGCCAGCAGCTTTGACGGGGGCTACAATGAGCAGTTCTTC.